This entry lists 5 T cell receptor beta chains sequenced from one sample in a study of naive and memory T cell subsets. Both TRBC1 and TRBC2 were covered by a beta constant-region primer of two equimolar oligonucleotides. Ligated cDNA was amplified by four rounds of PCR with nested alpha and beta constant-region primers and SP2. TCRdb processed the UMI-ligation and nested PCR reads anew with MiXCR; each CDR3 protein has one entry. Of fewer than 150,000 distinct CDR3 sequences in the sample, approximately 20% were seen once. No antigen has been identified for these receptors. Study conclusions and caveats: A few larger clonotypes appeared in naive repertoires, especially CD8, possibly memory cells re-expressing CD45RA.

The sample was naive CD8+ T cells from blood. Receptors were obtained from a human donor in good health.

V usage is TRBV6-5 and J usage is TRBJ2-5, with 7 positions matching TRBD1. V was clipped by 0 bases and J by 3 bases; unmatched bases: 4. CDR3 size: 15 residues. Germline CDR1 reads MNHEY; CDR2 reads SVGAGI. The CDR3 loop reads CASSYSVTGEETQYF. The CDR3 DNA reads as TGTGCCAGCAGTTACTCAGTCACAGGGGAAGAGACCCAGTACTTC.

This clonotype has only a few counts. The rearrangement joins TRBV2 to TRBJ2-2; D is unresolved. The CDR3 sequence is 15 residues long. CDR1 and CDR2 (germline): SNHLY, FYNNEI. V was cut by 5 bases and J by 5 bases, with 15 bases left in between. CDR3 nucleotide sequence: TGTGCCAGCAGTTCTCAGCAATTTCGGACCGGGGAGCTGTTTTTT. Translating it yields CASSSQQFRTGELFF.

The J gene is TRBJ2-5, the V gene TRBV25-1; 7 nucleotides align to TRBD2. V lost 0 bases to trimming and J lost 2 bases; unmatched junction nucleotides: 3. Germline V gives CDR1 MGHDK, CDR2 SYGVNS. This CDR3 has 15 residues. The CDR3: CASSEYPGGQETQYF. DNA of the CDR3: TGTGCCAGCAGTGAATATCCGGGGGGACAAGAGACCCAGTACTTC.

The V and J genes are TRBV14 and TRBJ2-1, with 8 nucleotides matching TRBD2. Trimming at V came to 4 bases and at J to 14 bases, leaving 10 bases not matched to a gene. This CDR3 comprises 13 residues. Germline values: CDR1 SGHDN, CDR2 FVKESK. The CDR3 DNA sequence: TGTGCCAGCAGCCCAGAGGTTGTTAGCGGGAAGTTCTTC. It specifies CASSPEVVSGKFF.

To note about this clonotype: At one boundary the junction diverges from the germline segment, which might be a read error. J is TRBJ2-5 and V is TRBV27; D unclear. Germline CDR1 reads MNHEY; CDR2 reads SMNVEV (reference sequence). This CDR3 spans 13 amino acids. The CDR3 DNA is TGTGCCAGCAGTTTATATTCGCAAGAGATCCAGTACTTC. It translates to CASSLYSQEIQYF.